This T cell receptor beta chain appears in the sequencing data of a study of T cells in Graves' hyperthyroidism and ophthalmopathy. TCR beta CDR3 regions were amplified from RNA. TCR CDR3 regions were first amplified by RT-PCR with HTBI primers. TCRdb re-derived calls from the multiplex PCR reads in MiXCR, one entry per CDR3 protein. The sample lists roughly 100,000 distinct CDR3 sequences; around 42% were seen once. Germline V CDR1 and CDR2: SEHNR, FQNEAQ (reference sequence). Deletions cut 5 bases from V and 4 bases from J, with 29 bases between. CDR3 length equals 20 residues. If no ophthalmopathy progression occurred within 18 months, Graves' hyperthyroidism was stable. This clonotype was recorded at least ten times.

The chain combines TRBV7-9 with TRBJ2-2; D gene unclear. What was sequenced was peripheral blood or thyroid tissue (not recorded which). This receptor was taken from a woman aged 25-40 years with Graves' hyperthyroidism. CDR3 sequence reads: CASSQGVRALGRPGTGELFF. CDR3 in DNA: TGTGCCAGCAGCCAAGGCGTCCGGGCTCTAGGCCGTCCGGGCACCGGGGAGCTGTTTTTT.